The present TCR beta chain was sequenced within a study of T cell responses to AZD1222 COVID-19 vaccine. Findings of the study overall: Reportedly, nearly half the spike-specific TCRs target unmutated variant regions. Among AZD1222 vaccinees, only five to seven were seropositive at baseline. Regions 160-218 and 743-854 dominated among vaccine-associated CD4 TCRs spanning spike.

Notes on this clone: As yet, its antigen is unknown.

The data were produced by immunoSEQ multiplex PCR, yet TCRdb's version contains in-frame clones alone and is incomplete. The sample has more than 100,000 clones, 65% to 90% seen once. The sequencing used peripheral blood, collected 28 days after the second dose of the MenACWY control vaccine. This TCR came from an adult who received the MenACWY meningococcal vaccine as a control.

The CDR3 coding sequence is TGTGCCACCAGTGAGTCAGGGGCTGGGGCCAACGTCCTGACTTTC. Translation: CATSESGAGANVLTF. This chain joins TRBV24-1 and TRBJ2-6, with D maybe TRBD1 (6 bases). Trimming stripped 4 bases from V and 2 bases from J, with 8 bases between. The CDR3 consists of 15 residues. The germline gives CDR1 KGHDR, CDR2 SFDVKD.